What follows describes a single T cell receptor (beta chain). Trimming shortened V by 5 bases and J by 4 bases, and 10 bases separated the two germline ends. This CDR3 has 13 residues. Germline V CDR1 and CDR2: MGHDK, SYGVNS. The data are from a study of radiation and T cells in renal cell carcinoma. The time point is: blood 2 weeks post-SBRT. The treatment here: 15 Gy SBRT to primary tumor, nephrectomy 4 weeks later. Blood was sampled at baseline, 2 weeks and 4 weeks after SBRT. Only in-frame clones appear in the TCRdb table, and some are missing; sequencing was by immunoSEQ multiplex PCR. The data hold about 150,000 clones, with over 80% observed a single time.

The sample was blood, taken from a patient whose treatment included radiotherapy and nephrectomy. This chain links TRBV25-1 with TRBJ2-3, with a tentative D call TRBD1 (5 bases). This sequence originates from a woman in her forties or fifties with renal cell carcinoma. This chain's CDR3 is CASSQGASDTQYF. The CDR3 DNA reads as TGTGCCAGCAGTCAAGGGGCCTCAGATACGCAGTATTTT.